Listed below are T cell receptor beta chains from one sample, sequenced in a study of shared clonotypes between healthy human individuals. The data were produced by immunoSEQ multiplex PCR, yet TCRdb's version contains in-frame clones alone and is incomplete. The data show 1.5 million to 2.5 million clones, about 95% seen once. Sequenced input: naive CD8+ T cells sorted from blood. All receptors derive from a man aged 18 to 35 in good health. Both conserved end residues are part of each CDR3. The D gene is left open where the match is weak. Size values are once, few and many counts, or a class for expanded clones, and some rows have none.

clone_size: NA
d_call: NA
j_call: TRBJ1-5
v_call: TRBV19
cdr3_nt: TGTGCCAGTAGTATAGATCCAGGGAAGGCCGGCCCGCCCGCTAATCAGCCCCAGCATTTT
cdr3_aa: CASSIDPGKAGPPANQPQHF

clone_size: NA
d_call: NA
j_call: TRBJ2-7
v_call: TRBV5-1
cdr3_nt: TGCGCCAGCAGCTTTGGTACTAGCTACGAGCAGTACTTC
cdr3_aa: CASSFGTSYEQYF

clone_size: NA
d_call: NA
j_call: TRBJ1-2
v_call: TRBV19
cdr3_nt: TGTGCCAGTAGTATTCTCCAAACCGGGGCTTATGGCTACACCTTC
cdr3_aa: CASSILQTGAYGYTF

clone_size: NA
d_call: NA
j_call: TRBJ2-1
v_call: TRBV14
cdr3_nt: TGTGCCAGCAGCCAAGTCCTAGGGGGCGGGATTGAGCAGTTCTTC
cdr3_aa: CASSQVLGGGIEQFF

clone_size: NA
d_call: TRBD1
j_call: TRBJ1-1
v_call: TRBV29-1
cdr3_nt: TGCAGCGTTGAAGATCTTGGGACAGGGGGCATCGGCACTGAAGCTTTCTTT
cdr3_aa: CSVEDLGTGGIGTEAFF

clone_size: NA
d_call: NA
j_call: TRBJ2-7
v_call: TRBV4-3
cdr3_nt: TGCGCCAGCAGCCAAGAGAAATGGGGGACGTACGAGCAGTACTTC
cdr3_aa: CASSQEKWGTYEQYF

clone_size: NA
d_call: TRBD2
j_call: TRBJ2-7
v_call: TRBV6-5
cdr3_nt: TGTGCCAGCAGCCCATCACTAGCGGGGGCCTACGAGCAGTACTTC
cdr3_aa: CASSPSLAGAYEQYF

clone_size: NA
d_call: NA
j_call: TRBJ1-2
v_call: TRBV29-1
cdr3_nt: TGCAGCGCTGAGGACCGGGGACTTGGCTACACCTTC
cdr3_aa: CSAEDRGLGYTF

clone_size: NA
d_call: NA
j_call: TRBJ2-3
v_call: TRBV10-3
cdr3_nt: TGTGCCATCAGTGATAGATGGCGGGGCACAGATACGCAGTATTTT
cdr3_aa: CAISDRWRGTDTQYF

clone_size: NA
d_call: TRBD2
j_call: TRBJ2-7
v_call: TRBV6-1
cdr3_nt: TGTGCCAGCAGTGTGAGCGGGAGTTACTCCTACGAGCAGTACTTC
cdr3_aa: CASSVSGSYSYEQYF

clone_size: NA
d_call: NA
j_call: TRBJ1-5
v_call: TRBV27
cdr3_nt: TGTGCCAGCAGCTGGACAACCAATCAGCCCCAGCATTTT
cdr3_aa: CASSWTTNQPQHF

clone_size: once
d_call: NA
j_call: TRBJ2-5
v_call: TRBV5-6
cdr3_nt: TGTGCCAGCAGCTTGGGGGGGATAGGGGCGGAGACCCAGTACTTC
cdr3_aa: CASSLGGIGAETQYF

clone_size: NA
d_call: TRBD1
j_call: TRBJ1-5
v_call: TRBV30
cdr3_nt: TGTGCCTGGAGCCCTGGCAGGGGGTACAATCAGCCCCAGCATTTT
cdr3_aa: CAWSPGRGYNQPQHF

clone_size: NA
d_call: NA
j_call: TRBJ2-7
v_call: TRBV7-2
cdr3_nt: TGTGCCAGCAGCTTCCAGGGGCGGTTTTACGAGCAGTACTTC
cdr3_aa: CASSFQGRFYEQYF

clone_size: once
d_call: NA
j_call: TRBJ2-7
v_call: TRBV7-6
cdr3_nt: TGTGCCAGCAGCCCCCTAGTAGGCGGGGAGCAGTACTTC
cdr3_aa: CASSPLVGGEQYF

clone_size: few
d_call: NA
j_call: TRBJ1-3
v_call: TRBV7-8
cdr3_nt: TGTGCCAGCAGCCTCCGGGGCAGCTCTGGAAACACCATATATTTT
cdr3_aa: CASSLRGSSGNTIYF

clone_size: NA
d_call: NA
j_call: TRBJ2-7
v_call: TRBV6-5
cdr3_nt: TGTGCCAGCAGTTCCCCTGGACAGGAGCAGTACTTC
cdr3_aa: CASSSPGQEQYF

clone_size: NA
d_call: TRBD2
j_call: TRBJ2-7
v_call: TRBV7-9
cdr3_nt: TGTGCCAGCAGCTTATTTAGCGGGGACTACGAGCAGTACTTC
cdr3_aa: CASSLFSGDYEQYF

clone_size: NA
d_call: NA
j_call: TRBJ1-3
v_call: TRBV9
cdr3_nt: TGTGCCAGCAGCGCGGGGACTATAGGAAACACCATATATTTT
cdr3_aa: CASSAGTIGNTIYF

clone_size: NA
d_call: NA
j_call: TRBJ1-4
v_call: TRBV11-2
cdr3_nt: TGTGCCAGCAGCTTAGGGCCTAATGAAAAACTGTTTTTT
cdr3_aa: CASSLGPNEKLFF

clone_size: NA
d_call: TRBD1
j_call: TRBJ2-7
v_call: TRBV28
cdr3_nt: TGTGCCAGCAGTTTCCAGGGGGAGACTTACGAGCAGTACTTC
cdr3_aa: CASSFQGETYEQYF

clone_size: NA
d_call: TRBD2
j_call: TRBJ2-3
v_call: TRBV29-1
cdr3_nt: TGCAGCGTTGTCTGGCGGGGGAGCACAGATACGCAGTATTTT
cdr3_aa: CSVVWRGSTDTQYF

clone_size: NA
d_call: TRBD2
j_call: TRBJ2-2
v_call: TRBV11-2
cdr3_nt: TGTGCCAGCAGCCACTGGGGACTAGCGGGAGTCCTTGGGACCGGGGAGCTGTTTTTT
cdr3_aa: CASSHWGLAGVLGTGELFF

clone_size: NA
d_call: NA
j_call: TRBJ1-2
v_call: TRBV5-6
cdr3_nt: TGTGCCAGCAGCTTGGTCGAAGGTAAAAACTATGGCTACACCTTC
cdr3_aa: CASSLVEGKNYGYTF

clone_size: NA
d_call: TRBD1
j_call: TRBJ2-1
v_call: TRBV4-1
cdr3_nt: TGCGCCAGCAGCCTCCGGGACAGGGGTGATGAGCAGTTCTTC
cdr3_aa: CASSLRDRGDEQFF

clone_size: NA
d_call: TRBD1
j_call: TRBJ2-7
v_call: TRBV19
cdr3_nt: TGTGCCAGTAGTGCCACAGGGGACCTTACGGCCTACGAGCAGTACTTC
cdr3_aa: CASSATGDLTAYEQYF

clone_size: once
d_call: TRBD2
j_call: TRBJ2-2
v_call: TRBV9
cdr3_nt: TGTGCCAGCAGCGGGGCTAGCGGGAGCACCGGGGAGCTGTTTTTT
cdr3_aa: CASSGASGSTGELFF

clone_size: NA
d_call: TRBD1
j_call: TRBJ1-1
v_call: TRBV5-6
cdr3_nt: TGTGCCAGCAGCTTAACTACCGGGACAGGGATGGTTGGAGCTTTCTTT
cdr3_aa: CASSLTTGTGMVGAFF